The 8 T cell receptor beta chains presented below share a single source sample, sequenced in a study of OX40 agonist ivuxolimab in advanced cancers. Sequencing used immunoSEQ multiplex PCR; TCRdb keeps in-frame clones, though not all of them. The data contain roughly 91,000 clones, over 85% of them seen just once; the ten biggest clones take up 0.79%. Specimen: CD4+ or CD8+ T cells sorted from blood, collected in a trial of the OX40 agonist ivuxolimab. These receptor sequences come from an adult with an advanced solid tumor such as melanoma, head and neck, liver or kidney cancer.

The V gene is TRBV15, the J gene TRBJ2-5, with D perhaps TRBD1 (6 bases). The CDR3 spans 14 residues. V lost 3 bases to trimming and J lost 6 bases, with 14 bases between them. Germline values: CDR1 LNHNV, CDR2 YYDKDF (reference sequence). CDR3 DNA sequence: TGTGCCACCAGCAGTGTCAGGGGCAGGAAGACCCAGTACTTC. Protein product: CATSSVRGRKTQYF.

This clone is a singleton in its sample. This chain links TRBV6-5 with TRBJ2-7; 8 nucleotides line up with TRBD1. The V segment lost 6 bases and the J segment 13 bases; nucleotides outside the gene matches: 14. The CDR3 contains 13 residues. Germline V gene sequence: CDR1 MNHEY, CDR2 SVGAGI. The chain's CDR3 is CASRGWDRSVPYF. The CDR3, as DNA: TGTGCCAGCAGAGGGTGGGACAGGTCGGTTCCTTACTTC.

This chain joins TRBV7-3 and TRBJ2-5, with 8 bases that match TRBD2. Per the germline V gene, CDR1 is SGHTA and CDR2 is FQGTGA. With 1 base clipped from V and 0 bases from J, the junction kept 1 base outside the gene matches. This CDR3 is 15 amino acids long. The CDR3 loop is CASSLIAGNQETQYF. The CDR3 nucleotides are TGTGCCAGCAGCTTAATAGCGGGGAACCAAGAGACCCAGTACTTC.

The rearrangement joins TRBV11-3 to TRBJ2-3, with D hard to call. From germline, CDR1 is SGHNT and CDR2 YENEEA. The CDR3 extends over 13 amino acids. The V end lost 5 bases, the J end lost 7 bases, and 13 bases lay between the germline ends. CDR3 sequence (DNA): TGTGCCAGCAGCCCACGTGACGGAAATACGCAGTATTTT. Translation gives CASSPRDGNTQYF.

The chain recombines TRBV9 with TRBJ2-5; TRBD2 matches at 7 bases. CDR1 SGDLS and CDR2 YYNGEE come from the germline V gene. V gave up 0 bases and J gave up 5 bases; unmatched junction bases: 7. The CDR3 length is 15 residues. DNA of the CDR3: TGTGCCAGCAGCGTAGGCCCGGGGGGAGGTGAGACCCAGTACTTC. This codes for CASSVGPGGGETQYF.

A single count supports this clone. The chain couples TRBV25-1 to TRBJ2-7; TRBD1 matches 8 bases. The germline CDR1 and CDR2 sequences are MGHDK and SYGVNS. V was pared by 2 bases and J by 4 bases, with 13 bases of the junction left unmatched. This CDR3 spans 17 amino acids. CDR3 region: CASSESLQGARGYEQYF. The CDR3 nucleotides are TGTGCCAGCAGTGAAAGCTTGCAGGGGGCTAGGGGGTACGAGCAGTACTTC.

The gene calls are TRBV6-1 and TRBJ1-5; tentative D call: TRBD1 (6 bases). V was trimmed by 7 bases and J by 1 base, leaving 11 bases between them. The V gene's germline CDR1 is MNHNS and CDR2 SASEGT. The CDR3 has 14 residues. The CDR3: CASNEQGSNQPQHF. The CDR3, as DNA: TGTGCCAGCAACGAACAGGGAAGCAATCAGCCCCAGCATTTT.

The chain couples TRBV9 to TRBJ2-7, with D possibly matching TRBD1 (5 bases). CDR3 length: 14 amino acids. Germline loops: CDR1 SGDLS, CDR2 YYNGEE. The ends were cut back, 0 bases at V and 3 bases at J, with 10 bases in the middle. The CDR3 DNA sequence: TGTGCCAGCAGCGTAGTCCCAGGGAACTACGAGCAGTACTTC. It yields the protein CASSVVPGNYEQYF.